This TCR beta chain appears in the sequencing data of a study of blood T cells in healthy people across ages. Study-wide background: Capture via template switching afforded approximately one barcoded beta molecule per two T cells. General study points: Naive CD4+ cells and diversity were both higher in long-lived donors than in aged donors.

Sample-barcoded 5' priming and a J-beta primer mix drove a second PCR of about 6 to 12 cycles. TCRdb reprocessed the 5' RACE reads with MiXCR, giving one entry per CDR3 protein. The table includes 710,000 or so distinct CDR3 sequences, approximately 30% detected once. V lost 5 bases, J lost 1 base, and 9 bases lay in between. This CDR3 is built from 13 residues. Germline values: CDR1 DFQATT, CDR2 SNEGSKA (reference sequence). This clonotype was detected ten times or more. Its antigen is as yet unknown. Sequenced: blood. V gene TRBV20-1 combines with J gene TRBJ1-5, with D possibly being TRBD1 (6 bases). This TCR was sampled from an elderly woman in good health. CDR3 bases: TGCAGTGCTGGACAGACCAGCAATCAGCCCCAGCATTTT. Its translation is CSAGQTSNQPQHF.